A single sample gave rise to the 14 T cell receptor beta chains below, sequenced in a study of identical twins. Each CDR3 protein is one row after TCRdb ran MiXCR on the 5' RACE reads. The table lists around 470,000 distinct CDR3 sequences, 12% to 15% of them singletons. This same sample was also taken into another study, of yellow fever vaccine responses in identical twins.

The sample consisted of CD4+ T cells sorted from blood. The receptors here all came from a woman between 18 and 30 years old in good health.

The rearrangement uses TRBV5-1 and TRBJ2-5; TRBD1 aligns across 8 bases. Germline values: CDR1 SGHRS, CDR2 YFSETQ. The CDR3 loop spans 16 amino acids. Losses at the gene ends were 3 bases for V and 4 bases for J; bases not matched to a gene: 11. The CDR3 reads CASSSNDRGGRETQYF. CDR3 DNA sequence: TGCGCCAGCAGCTCAAATGACAGGGGAGGAAGAGAGACCCAGTACTTC.

This clonotype was observed a handful of times. This chain uses TRBV6-5 with TRBJ1-3, with TRBD1 matching over 10 bases. The CDR3 contains 19 residues. Germline V gene data show CDR1 as MNHEY and CDR2 as SVGAGI. V lost 1 base, J lost 2 bases, and 11 bases stayed unmatched. The CDR3 region has the DNA TGTGCCAGCAGTTACTATGCCGGGACAGGGGTTCGGGCTGGAAACACCATATATTTT. Amino acid sequence: CASSYYAGTGVRAGNTIYF.

The rearrangement uses TRBV2 and TRBJ2-3, with a possible D match to TRBD1 (5 bases). The V end was cut by 5 bases, the J end by 2 bases, with 11 bases between. In germline, CDR1 is SNHLY, CDR2 FYNNEI. This CDR3 is built from 14 residues. CDR3 sequence reads: CASSQTVYTDTQYF. The CDR3 bases are TGTGCCAGCAGTCAGACAGTTTACACAGATACGCAGTATTTT.

This clonotype has more than one count but fewer than ten. The V call is TRBV15, the J call TRBJ1-2, with 8 bases identical to TRBD1. The junction had 8 bases not matched to a gene; V was cut back by 1 base and J by 7 bases. The V gene's germline CDR1 is LNHNV and CDR2 YYDKDF (reference sequence). The CDR3 runs to 15 residues. The CDR3 sequence is CATSRALTGVAGYTF. CDR3 DNA: TGTGCCACCAGCAGAGCCTTGACAGGGGTCGCTGGCTACACCTTC. The full variable domain, in which reference TRBV15 and TRBJ1-2 provide the parts outside the CDR3, is DAMVIQNPRYQVTQFGKPVTLSCSQTLNHNVMYWYQQKSSQAPKLLFHYYDKDFNNEADTPDNFQSRRPNTSFCFLDIRSPGLGDTAMYLCATSRALTGVAGYTFGSGTRLTVV.

This clonotype appeared a few times. The CDR3 DNA reads TGCAGTGCTAGGTCATCGCTAGCAACCTTTCGGGGGTTCTTC. Encoded protein: CSARSSLATFRGFF. V gene TRBV20-1 combines with J gene TRBJ2-1; TRBD2 is a possible D gene (5 bases). Trimming stripped 3 bases from V and 15 bases from J, with 24 bases between. The germline V gene has CDR1 DFQATT and CDR2 SNEGSKA (reference sequence). The CDR3 consists of 14 residues.

This rearrangement joins TRBV28 to TRBJ2-5; 12 bases match TRBD1. The V gene's germline CDR1 is MDHEN and CDR2 SYDVKM. V dropped 5 bases and J dropped 4; count of bases not matched to a gene: 8. The CDR3 runs 16 residues. CDR3 sequence (DNA): TGTGCCAGCAGTGCCCGCGGGACAGGGGGCACAGAGACCCAGTACTTC. It yields the protein CASSARGTGGTETQYF.

The chain has TRBV20-1 and TRBJ2-3; weak D call: TRBD2 (6 bases). The CDR3 length is 14 residues. Germline lookup yields CDR1 DFQATT and CDR2 SNEGSKA (reference sequence). CDR3: CSPKTRSSTDTQYF. CDR3 DNA sequence: TGCAGCCCGAAGACTAGGTCGAGCACAGATACGCAGTATTTT.

The rearrangement links TRBV27 to TRBJ2-5, with D possibly being TRBD2 (7 bases). Looked up from germline, CDR1 is MNHEY and CDR2 is SMNVEV (reference sequence). The CDR3 is made up of 14 amino acids. V shed 4 bases and J shed 5 bases, with 14 bases lying between them. The CDR3 is CASSYSGGDETQYF. For the CDR3, the DNA is TGTGCCAGCAGTTATTCGGGGGGCGATGAGACCCAGTACTTC.

The rearrangement uses TRBV24-1 and TRBJ2-2; tentative D call: TRBD2 (5 bases). The V end lost 3 bases, the J end lost 8 bases, and 12 bases lay between the germline ends. Germline loops: CDR1 KGHDR, CDR2 SFDVKD. The CDR3 runs 14 residues. CDR3 sequence reads: CATSDVGGPGELFF. The DNA of the CDR3 is TGTGCCACCAGTGATGTCGGAGGTCCTGGGGAGCTGTTTTTT.

This clonotype was seen a handful of times. V and J are TRBV5-6 and TRBJ2-3; 10 nucleotides match TRBD1. Germline trimming cut 4 bases from V and 3 bases from J; bases unmatched to any gene: 5. This CDR3 has 15 amino acids. The germline CDR1 and CDR2 sequences are SGHDT and YYEEEE. The CDR3 protein is CASSARTGGTDTQYF. DNA for the CDR3: TGTGCCAGCAGCGCGCGGACAGGGGGTACAGATACGCAGTATTTT.

The chain employs TRBV6-1 and TRBJ1-6, with 7 positions matching TRBD1. Germline lookup yields CDR1 MNHNS and CDR2 SASEGT. The trim removed 6 bases at V and 7 bases at J, leaving 6 bases unmatched. The CDR3 is 14 amino acids. Written as DNA, the CDR3 is TGTGCCAGCAGAGTGGACAGGTTAAATTCACCCCTCCACTTT. This gives the protein CASRVDRLNSPLHF.

This clonotype was seen a few times. CDR3 loop: CSAIEGGRPSYEQYF. The CDR3 DNA follows: TGCAGTGCCATAGAGGGGGGCAGGCCCTCCTACGAGCAGTACTTC. The V gene is TRBV20-1, the J gene TRBJ2-7, with D tentatively TRBD1 or TRBD2 (6 bases each). The ends were cut back, 6 bases at V and 0 bases at J, with 18 bases in the middle. In germline, CDR1 is DFQATT, CDR2 SNEGSKA (reference sequence). The CDR3 extends over 15 amino acids.

This chain joins TRBV9 and TRBJ2-2, with TRBD1 identical over 10 bases. V gave up 0 bases and J gave up 4 bases; unmatched junction bases: 12. CDR1 is SGDLS and CDR2 is YYNGEE in the germline V gene. The length of the CDR3 is 19 residues. The CDR3 nucleotides are TGTGCCAGCAGCGTAGCTACGTGGGGGACAGGGGTGACCACCGGGGAGCTGTTTTTT. This encodes CASSVATWGTGVTTGELFF.

This clonotype was seen at least ten times. The rearrangement links TRBV5-1 to TRBJ2-1; 11 bases agree with TRBD2. Trimming took 4 bases from V and 5 from J; bases not matched to a gene: 2. This CDR3 region has 14 residues. Germline CDR1 SGHRS, CDR2 YFSETQ. In DNA form, the CDR3 reads TGCGCCAGCAGCGGGACTAGCGGTAACAATGAGCAGTTCTTC. It encodes CASSGTSGNNEQFF.